The 3 T cell receptor beta chains presented below share a single source sample, sequenced in a study of blood T cells in healthy people across ages. The authors ran a second PCR of about 6 to 12 cycles using a sample-barcoded 5' primer and a J-beta primer mix. TCRdb re-called the 5' RACE reads with MiXCR, one entry per CDR3 protein. This table holds about 780,000 distinct CDR3 sequences, 20% to 30% found once. This sample was shared with a second study, whose subject was T cells of mothers and their children.

The source material was blood. These receptors all stem from a boy aged 10-17 years in good health.

The V and J genes are TRBV5-6 and TRBJ1-4; D is perhaps TRBD1 (5 bases). Deletions cut 1 base from V and 4 bases from J, with 8 bases between. Germline assignment: CDR1 SGHDT and CDR2 YYEEEE. The CDR3 spans 14 residues. As DNA, the CDR3 is TGTGCCAGCAGCTTGCCCGACAGTAATGAAAAACTGTTTTTT. It is translated as CASSLPDSNEKLFF.

The genes are TRBV12-3 or TRBV12-4 and TRBJ1-1; the D gene is possibly TRBD1 (6 bases). Trimming stripped 2 bases from V and 1 base from J, with 14 bases between. The CDR3 loop spans 16 amino acids. The chain's CDR3 is CASSLTLGGANTEAFF. As DNA, the CDR3 is TGTGCCAGCAGTTTAACCCTCGGGGGCGCGAACACTGAAGCTTTCTTT.

This clonotype turned up a few times. The rearrangement links TRBV20-1 to TRBJ2-5; D perhaps matches TRBD1 (6 bases). V lost 3 bases, J lost 2 bases, and 16 bases lay in between. Per the germline V gene, CDR1 is DFQATT and CDR2 is SNEGSKA (reference sequence). The CDR3 loop spans 15 amino acids. The CDR3 DNA reads as TGCAGTGCTAGCCGTTACCGGGACACTCAAGAGACCCAGTACTTC. This translates into CSASRYRDTQETQYF.